This TCR beta chain appears in the sequencing data of a study of blood T cell repertoires in COVID-19. In the study overall: COVID-19 samples, acute and convalescent, were from the United States, Italy and Spain. T cells, B-cell-depleted T cells, or PBMCs provided the cDNA or gDNA that served as material.

Sequencing used immunoSEQ multiplex PCR; TCRdb keeps in-frame clones, though not all of them. The sample lists 88,000 or so clones; roughly three quarters were seen once. Looked up from germline, CDR1 is MDHEN and CDR2 is SYDVKM. Trimming took off 2 bases at V and 8 bases at J, with 15 bases between the two ends. The CDR3 spans 14 residues. The sample was peripheral blood. The clonotype comes from a human donor in a cohort sampled during active COVID-19. The rearrangement joins TRBV28 to TRBJ1-2, with D possibly matching TRBD1 (5 bases). The CDR3 loop reads CASSLLGGLAGYTF. In DNA form, the CDR3 reads TGTGCCAGCAGTTTACTGGGGGGGTTGGCGGGCTACACCTTC.